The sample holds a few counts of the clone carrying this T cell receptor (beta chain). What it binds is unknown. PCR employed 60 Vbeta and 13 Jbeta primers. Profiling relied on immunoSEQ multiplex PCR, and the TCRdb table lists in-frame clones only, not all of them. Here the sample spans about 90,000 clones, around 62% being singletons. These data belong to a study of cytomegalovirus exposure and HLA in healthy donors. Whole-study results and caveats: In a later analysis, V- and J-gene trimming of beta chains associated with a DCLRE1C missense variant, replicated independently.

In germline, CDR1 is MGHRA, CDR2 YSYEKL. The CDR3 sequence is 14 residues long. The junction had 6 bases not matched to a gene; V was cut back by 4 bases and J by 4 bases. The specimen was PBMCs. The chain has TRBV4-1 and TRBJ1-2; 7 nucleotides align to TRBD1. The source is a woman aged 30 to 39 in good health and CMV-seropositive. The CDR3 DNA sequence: TGCGCCAGCAGCCCGGGACAGAGCTCCTATGGCTACACCTTC. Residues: CASSPGQSSYGYTF.